Below, 31 T cell receptor beta chains from the same sample are listed, as sequenced in a study of response to subunit inactivated influenza vaccine. TCRdb processed the RT-PCR reads anew with MiXCR; each CDR3 protein has one entry. Of about half a million distinct CDR3 sequences listed, around 8% are singletons. The sample here was PBMCs from blood, taken around 25 months after vaccination. Source of these receptors: a man aged 50 to 69 who received an inactivated influenza vaccine.

In its sample, this clonotype was seen many times. The chain uses TRBV5-1 and TRBJ2-7; 9 nucleotides agree with TRBD1. The CDR3 sequence is 14 residues long. The junction had 9 bases not matched to a gene; V was cut back by 4 bases and J by 7 bases. Germline assignment: CDR1 SGHRS and CDR2 YFSETQ. The CDR3 DNA sequence: TGCGCCAGCAGCCCAAAGGACAGGGGAAATGAGCAGTACTTC. Protein sequence: CASSPKDRGNEQYF. The full variable domain, with the rest looked up from reference TRBV5-1 and TRBJ2-7, is KAGVTQTPRYLIKTRGQQVTLSCSPISGHRSVSWYQQTPGQGLQFLFEYFSETQRNKGNFPGRFSGRQFSNSRSEMNVSTLELGDSALYLCASSPKDRGNEQYFGPGTRLTVT.

The rearrangement joins TRBV12-3 or TRBV12-4 to TRBJ1-3; D perhaps matches TRBD1 (5 bases). Trimming shortened V by 6 bases and J by 0 bases, and 15 bases separated the two germline ends. This CDR3 region has 16 residues. DNA of the CDR3: TGTGCCAGCAGGGGACCGACTGCAGTCTCTGGAAACACCATATATTTT. Encoded protein: CASRGPTAVSGNTIYF.

This clonotype was detected a few times. V usage is TRBV12-3 or TRBV12-4 and J usage is TRBJ1-1, with 8 positions matching TRBD1. V dropped 3 bases and J dropped 12; count of bases not matched to a gene: 6. The CDR3 has 12 residues. The CDR3 is CASSFRQGATFF. The CDR3 bases are TGTGCCAGCAGTTTTAGGCAGGGGGCGACTTTCTTT.

As regards this clonotype: With a much larger clone just one base away, this may be a read error. The rearrangement uses TRBV5-6 and TRBJ1-4; 10 bases are a match to TRBD1. Germline V gene data show CDR1 as SGHDT and CDR2 as YYEEEE. The J segment lost 8 bases and the V segment lost 4 bases, leaving 5 bases of the junction unmatched. This CDR3 comprises 14 residues. The CDR3 coding sequence is TGTGCCAGCAGCCTCGGGACAGGGGTCGAAAAACTGTTTTTT. This gives the protein CASSLGTGVEKLFF. The complete variable domain, with remaining parts taken from reference TRBV5-6 and TRBJ1-4, reads DAGVTQSPTHLIKTRGQQVTLRCSPKSGHDTVSWYQQALGQGPQFIFQYYEEEERQRGNFPDRFSGHQFPNYSSELNVNALLLGDSALYLCASSLGTGVEKLFFGSGTQLSVL.

This clonotype has at least ten counts. CDR3 DNA sequence: TGCAGCGTTGAACAGGACACCGGGGAGCTGTTTTTT. This codes for CSVEQDTGELFF. V gene TRBV29-1 combines with J gene TRBJ2-2; no definite D call. The CDR3 has 12 residues. Per the germline V gene, CDR1 is SQVTM and CDR2 is ANQGSEA. V lost 2 bases and J lost 3, with 4 bases in between.

In its sample, this clonotype was seen many times. The chain couples TRBV12-3 or TRBV12-4 to TRBJ2-1, with TRBD1 identical over 10 bases. The CDR3 has 13 residues. V dropped 7 bases and J dropped 9; count of bases not matched to a gene: 6. CDR3 DNA: TGTGCCAGCACCTACCGGGACAGGGGTGAGCAGTTCTTC. Translated, it gives CASTYRDRGEQFF.

This clonotype was seen only a few times. The chain combines TRBV4-2 with TRBJ2-7; TRBD1 matches 12 bases. The J segment lost 0 bases and the V segment lost 4 bases, leaving 1 base of the junction unmatched. CDR1 is LGHNA and CDR2 is YNFKEQ in the germline V gene. The CDR3 is made up of 15 amino acids. The CDR3 nucleotides are TGTGCCAGCAGCCCGGGACAGGGGGCCTCCTACGAGCAGTACTTC. This encodes CASSPGQGASYEQYF.

The chain links TRBV12-3 or TRBV12-4 to TRBJ2-3; TRBD2 is a possible D gene (6 bases). Trimming removed 3 bases from V and 6 bases from J, with 16 bases in between. This CDR3 has 15 residues. The CDR3 region has the DNA TGTGCCAGCAGTTTTTCAAGTTCAGCGGGTGATACGCAGTATTTT. This gives the protein CASSFSSSAGDTQYF.

CDR3 in DNA: TGCAGTGCACATACTAGCGGAAACAATGAGCAGTTCTTC. Translation gives CSAHTSGNNEQFF. The chain joins TRBV20-1 to TRBJ2-1; 8 bases line up with TRBD2. The CDR3 has 13 residues. With V trimmed by 6 bases and J by 5 bases, 6 bases remained unmatched. The V gene's germline CDR1 is DFQATT and CDR2 SNEGSKA (reference sequence).

This clonotype was seen a few times. The DNA for the CDR3 is TGTGCCAGCAGCGCAATCCGTCTAGGGCCGACAAGCTCCTACAATGAGCAGTTCTTC. Translated: CASSAIRLGPTSSYNEQFF. This chain links TRBV11-2 with TRBJ2-1, with D unclear. Germline CDR1 is SGHAT and CDR2 is FQNNGV. CDR3 size: 19 residues. The V end was cut by 5 bases, the J end by 0 bases, with 23 bases between.

This clonotype has more than one count but fewer than ten. The CDR3 spells CASSSLSTGSYGYTF. Here the CDR3 DNA reads TGTGCCAGCAGCTCACTCTCCACAGGGTCTTATGGCTACACCTTC. The chain couples TRBV7-9 to TRBJ1-2; tentative D call: TRBD1 (6 bases). This CDR3 spans 15 amino acids. The germline V gene encodes CDR1 SEHNR and CDR2 FQNEAQ (reference sequence). Trimming took off 4 bases at V and 5 bases at J, with 17 bases between the two ends.

The V and J genes are TRBV2 and TRBJ1-1, with 9 bases lining up with TRBD1. From germline, CDR1 is SNHLY and CDR2 FYNNEI. V was pared by 7 bases and J by 6 bases, with 9 bases of the junction left unmatched. The CDR3 contains 14 residues. CDR3 sequence reads: CASNRQGVVAEAFF. The CDR3 coding sequence is TGTGCCAGCAATCGACAGGGGGTAGTTGCTGAAGCTTTCTTT.

This clonotype was recorded at least ten times. V is TRBV7-2 and J is TRBJ1-5, with 9 bases matching TRBD1. V lost 5 bases and J lost 4; bases outside the gene matches: 6. This CDR3 is built from 15 residues. The germline CDR1 and CDR2 sequences are SGHTA and FQGNSA. The DNA of the CDR3 is TGTGCCAGCAGCCCGGGACAGGGTCCTAATCAGCCCCAGCATTTT. Protein sequence: CASSPGQGPNQPQHF.

The CDR3 coding sequence is TGCGCCAGCAGCCCGACAGGGCTCAATCAGCCCCAGCATTTT. Its protein product is CASSPTGLNQPQHF. The gene calls are TRBV5-1 and TRBJ1-5; 7 bases agree with TRBD1. The CDR3 runs to 14 residues. J gave up 3 bases and V 4 bases, and 4 bases lay outside the gene matches. Germline V gene lookup returns CDR1 SGHRS and CDR2 YFSETQ.

This clonotype was seen many times. The gene calls are TRBV19 and TRBJ2-3; D is perhaps TRBD1 (6 bases). The CDR3 consists of 14 residues. Trimming shortened V by 5 bases and J by 2 bases, and 11 bases separated the two germline ends. Germline CDR1 is LNHDA and CDR2 is SQIVND (reference sequence). The CDR3 region has the DNA TGTGCCAGTAGTCCCCGACAGGACACAGATACGCAGTATTTT. This encodes CASSPRQDTDTQYF.

This clonotype was detected a few times. The gene calls are TRBV5-6 and TRBJ1-4; 8 bases align to TRBD1. V gave up 4 bases and J gave up 3 bases; unmatched junction bases: 14. Germline CDR1 and CDR2: SGHDT and YYEEEE. CDR3 length: 18 residues. In DNA form, the CDR3 reads TGTGCCAGCAGCATACGGACAGGGTGGGGGAACTCTAATGAAAAACTGTTTTTT. Its translation: CASSIRTGWGNSNEKLFF.

With regard to this clonotype: A single base separates this from a much larger clone, so it may be a read error. The chain employs TRBV11-2 and TRBJ2-3; D remains ambiguous. V lost 5 bases to trimming and J lost 3 bases, with 30 bases between them. The CDR3 spans 20 residues. CDR1 and CDR2 from the germline V gene are SGHAT and FQNNGV. The CDR3 loop reads CASSTFLRFQISSWTDTQYF. Here the CDR3 DNA reads TGTGCCAGCAGCACCTTCCTTAGGTTTCAAATTTCTAGTTGGACAGATACGCAGTATTTT.

Ten or more counts support this clonotype. The V call is TRBV27, the J call TRBJ2-3; no firm D call. From germline, CDR1 is MNHEY and CDR2 SMNVEV (reference sequence). V was shortened by 4 bases and J by 7 bases, with 9 bases between the two germline ends. The CDR3 loop spans 12 amino acids. In DNA, the CDR3 is TGTGCCAGCAGTTCACTCCCCCATACGCAGTATTTT. Amino acid sequence: CASSSLPHTQYF.

In its sample, this clonotype was seen many times. The DNA of the CDR3 is TGCGCCAGCAGCTTGAGGACCGGGGGACCCTACAATGAGCAGTTCTTC. It codes for CASSLRTGGPYNEQFF. The rearrangement uses TRBV5-1 and TRBJ2-1, with D possibly TRBD2 on 6 matching bases. Germline V gives CDR1 SGHRS, CDR2 YFSETQ. Trimming removed 1 base from V and 2 bases from J, with 13 bases in between. The CDR3 is 16 amino acids. Full variable domain (outside the CDR3, taken from reference TRBV5-1 and TRBJ2-1): KAGVTQTPRYLIKTRGQQVTLSCSPISGHRSVSWYQQTPGQGLQFLFEYFSETQRNKGNFPGRFSGRQFSNSRSEMNVSTLELGDSALYLCASSLRTGGPYNEQFFGPGTRLTVL.

This clonotype has more than one count but fewer than ten. This chain uses TRBV12-3 or TRBV12-4 with TRBJ1-6, with 8 bases fitting TRBD1. V gave up 6 bases and J gave up 7 bases; unmatched junction bases: 8. The CDR3 runs to 15 residues. The CDR3 region is CASSFTTGVNSPLHF. The CDR3 DNA reads TGTGCCAGCAGCTTTACGACAGGGGTGAATTCACCCCTCCACTTT.

The chain carries TRBV7-2 and TRBJ2-7, with 8 positions matching TRBD1. The length of the CDR3 is 15 residues. CDR1 is SGHTA and CDR2 is FQGNSA in the germline V gene. V lost 5 bases and J lost 5; bases outside the gene matches: 11. CDR3 coding DNA: TGTGCCAGCAGCCTGCAGGGGGCCGGCTTCCACGAGCAGTACTTC. This sequence encodes CASSLQGAGFHEQYF.

This clonotype was found many times. The J gene is TRBJ2-2, the V gene TRBV20-1, with D uncertain. CDR1 is DFQATT and CDR2 is SNEGSKA in the germline V gene (reference sequence). The CDR3 covers 15 residues. The V end lost 3 bases, the J end lost 0 bases, and 11 bases lay between the germline ends. CDR3 residues: CSARVSGTNTGELFF. The CDR3 coding sequence is TGCAGTGCTAGGGTTTCTGGGACGAACACCGGGGAGCTGTTTTTT.

This clonotype has at least ten counts. V is TRBV28 and J is TRBJ1-1; possibly TRBD1 for D (6 bases). From germline, CDR1 is MDHEN and CDR2 SYDVKM. The CDR3 is 16 residues long. V lost 0 bases to trimming and J lost 9 bases, with 20 bases between them. This CDR3 reads CASSLWGRGGKGQAFF. CDR3 coding DNA: TGTGCCAGCAGTTTATGGGGCAGGGGAGGTAAAGGCCAAGCTTTCTTT.

In its sample, this clonotype was seen many times. The rearrangement links TRBV28 to TRBJ1-1; tentative D call: TRBD1 (6 bases). The germline CDR1 and CDR2 sequences are MDHEN and SYDVKM. Trimming shortened V by 6 bases and J by 7 bases, and 9 bases separated the two germline ends. This CDR3 is 11 amino acids long. The CDR3 DNA follows: TGTGCCAGCAGAATACAGGGTGAAGCTTTCTTT. It encodes CASRIQGEAFF.

This clonotype was recorded at least ten times. CDR3: CASSTSGSGLIQYF. The CDR3 nucleotides read TGTGCCAGCAGCACCTCTGGTAGCGGCCTTATTCAGTACTTC. The chain has TRBV12-3 or TRBV12-4 and TRBJ2-4; D might be TRBD2 (6 bases). The CDR3 is 14 amino acids. Deletions cut 6 bases from V and 10 bases from J, with 19 bases between.

This chain links TRBV19 with TRBJ1-4, with D possibly TRBD1 on 5 matching bases. CDR1 is LNHDA, CDR2 SQIVND, per germline (reference sequence). The CDR3 is 17 amino acids. Trimming pared 4 bases from V and 1 base from J, leaving 16 bases between. CDR3 in amino acids: CASSTRTTRVTNEKLFF. The CDR3 bases are TGTGCCAGTAGTACAAGGACAACCCGCGTAACTAATGAAAAACTGTTTTTT.

This clonotype was detected only a few times. The chain recombines TRBV12-3 or TRBV12-4 with TRBJ1-6, with 9 bases identical to TRBD1. V was pared by 3 bases and J by 6 bases, with 6 bases of the junction left unmatched. The CDR3 sequence is 16 residues long. Here the CDR3 reads CASSLALGQGNSPLHF. For the CDR3, the DNA is TGTGCCAGCAGTTTGGCCTTGGGACAGGGTAATTCACCCCTCCACTTT.

This clonotype occurred a few times. The genes are TRBV9 and TRBJ1-2; 7 bases map to TRBD1. There are 13 residues in the CDR3. Germline loops: CDR1 SGDLS, CDR2 YYNGEE. V was pared by 3 bases and J by 6 bases, with 5 bases of the junction left unmatched. The CDR3 nucleotides read TGTGCCAGCAGCGGCTACAGGGGTGATGGCTACACCTTC. Protein: CASSGYRGDGYTF.

V usage is TRBV20-1 and J usage is TRBJ2-5, with TRBD2 matching over 8 bases. The germline V gene encodes CDR1 DFQATT and CDR2 SNEGSKA (reference sequence). CDR3 length: 13 amino acids. CDR3 sequence reads: CSPISGDQETQYF. The CDR3 region has the DNA TGCAGCCCGATTAGCGGGGATCAAGAGACCCAGTACTTC.

The sample holds many counts of this clonotype. The CDR3 DNA is TGTGCCAGCAGCTTAGCCCCTGGCACCACAACCGAAAAACTGTTTTTT. Protein product: CASSLAPGTTTEKLFF. The chain carries TRBV7-6 and TRBJ1-4; the D is unclear. The ends were cut back, 0 bases at V and 8 bases at J, with 16 bases in the middle. The CDR3 length is 16 residues. Germline CDR1 reads SGHVS; CDR2 reads FNYEAQ.

This clonotype has a handful of counts. This rearrangement joins TRBV7-9 to TRBJ2-5; 7 nucleotides match TRBD2. V trimming: 5 bases; J trimming: 1 base; junction bases outside the gene matches: 7. The CDR3 has 15 residues. CDR1 SEHNR and CDR2 FQNEAQ come from the germline V gene (reference sequence). CDR3 in amino acids: CASSTAGPTQETQYF. Here the CDR3 DNA reads TGTGCCAGCAGCACAGCGGGGCCAACCCAAGAGACCCAGTACTTC.